This T cell receptor beta chain stems from a study of T-cell memory formation after mild COVID-19. At the level of the study: Largely, TCR clusters stayed within a single donor. Study-level findings and limits: Clones contracting day 15 to 85 were balanced CD4/CD8; later expanders leaned CD4+. The finding that pre-infection memory included some responding clones suggested that cross-reactive memory joined.

Constant-segment primers were used for 5'RACE, and the resulting TCR alpha and TCR beta cDNA libraries carried sample barcodes and UMIs. In TCRdb, the 5' RACE reads were re-called with MiXCR into one record per CDR3 protein. Of about 340,000 distinct CDR3 sequences listed, approximately 16% are singletons. This clonotype showed up many times. As yet, its antigen is unknown. With V trimmed by 1 base and J by 5 bases, 0 bases remained unmatched. Germline V gives CDR1 LNHNV, CDR2 YYDKDF (reference sequence). This CDR3 is built from 14 residues. This TCR derives from a young man who had mild COVID-19 (a few samples of this study predate the infection). Cell type and time point are not known. This sequence joins TRBV15 and TRBJ2-4; TRBD2 aligns across 9 bases. Sequenced input: PBMCs or a T cell subset sorted from them (not recorded which). The CDR3 sequence: CATSRGLAENIQYF. The CDR3 DNA follows: TGTGCCACCAGCAGAGGACTAGCGGAAAACATTCAGTACTTC.